This is a list of T cell receptor beta chains from one sample in a study of spatial heterogeneity in lung cancer. TCRdb reanalysed the 5' RACE reads using MiXCR and keeps one entry per CDR3 protein. The sample has just under 5,500 distinct CDR3 sequences; less than 6.5% are singletons. The source material was normal lung tissue next to the tumor, sampled at surgery. These receptors originate from a female donor with early-stage non-small cell lung cancer. The CDR3 runs from the conserved cysteine through the conserved F or W. The D gene is left open where the match is weak. The size of a clone is reported for some rows only, either as once, few or many, or as a class for expanded clones.

>TRBD1|TRBV19|TRBJ1-3|many
CASSAATGSGNTIYF
TGTGCCAGTAGTGCCGCGACAGGGTCTGGAAACACCATATATTTT
>-|TRBV2|TRBJ2-7|few
CASSLSGGRHEQYF
TGTGCCAGCAGTCTGAGCGGAGGACGCCACGAGCAGTACTTC
>TRBD1|TRBV12-3/TRBV12-4|TRBJ1-4|-
CASRPGQNEKLFF
TGTGCCAGCAGACCGGGACAGAATGAAAAACTGTTTTTT
>-|TRBV7-2|TRBJ2-3|medium-sized
CASSPSLLNTDTQYF
TGTGCCAGCAGCCCCAGCCTACTAAACACAGATACGCAGTATTTT
>TRBD2|TRBV27|TRBJ2-1|medium-sized
CASSSSSGRENEQFF
TGTGCCAGCAGTTCTTCTAGCGGGAGGGAAAATGAGCAGTTCTTC
>-|TRBV28|TRBJ1-1|medium-sized
CASNGRVGGTEAFF
TGTGCCAGCAACGGCCGGGTGGGAGGCACTGAAGCTTTCTTT
>-|TRBV30|TRBJ1-1|many
CAWSVVNTEAFF
TGTGCCTGGAGTGTCGTGAACACTGAAGCTTTCTTT
>TRBD2|TRBV7-9|TRBJ2-1|medium-sized
CASTLQAGADEQFF
TGTGCCAGCACCTTGCAAGCGGGAGCGGATGAGCAGTTCTTC
>TRBD1|TRBV7-8|TRBJ1-5|medium-sized
CASSLGGGARSNQPQHF
TGTGCCAGCAGCTTGGGAGGGGGCGCGAGGAGCAATCAGCCCCAGCATTTT
>TRBD1|TRBV28|TRBJ1-2|medium-sized
CASSRHDRADGYTF
TGTGCCAGCAGCCGCCACGACAGGGCCGATGGCTACACCTTC